This T cell receptor (beta chain) was sequenced for a study of beta chain features in type 1 diabetes. Study results and caveats: Among patients with Type 1 diabetes, TCRB CDR3s were moderately but significantly shorter in every one of the four CD4+ subsets.

V lost 3 bases, J lost 4 bases, and 6 bases lay in between. The CDR3 has 12 amino acids. Germline CDR1 and CDR2: SQVTM and ANQGSEA. This clone was found a few times. Its antigen remains unknown. Each sorted population was over 95% pure. The study reverse transcribed the entire isolated RNA, so it sequenced expressed TCRB transcripts. Libraries were prepared by immunoSEQ multiplex PCR; TCRdb keeps only in-frame clonotypes and omits some of them. Counted here are 600,000 or so clones, over 10% occurring once; the ten biggest clones make up 0.09% to 0.15%. The chain has TRBV29-1 and TRBJ2-2; D is undetermined. Specimen: naive CD4+ T cells from blood. The TCR was taken from a man under 40 with type 1 diabetes. The CDR3 loop reads CSVEFSTGELFF. The CDR3 region has the DNA TGCAGCGTTGAGTTTAGCACCGGGGAGCTGTTTTTT.